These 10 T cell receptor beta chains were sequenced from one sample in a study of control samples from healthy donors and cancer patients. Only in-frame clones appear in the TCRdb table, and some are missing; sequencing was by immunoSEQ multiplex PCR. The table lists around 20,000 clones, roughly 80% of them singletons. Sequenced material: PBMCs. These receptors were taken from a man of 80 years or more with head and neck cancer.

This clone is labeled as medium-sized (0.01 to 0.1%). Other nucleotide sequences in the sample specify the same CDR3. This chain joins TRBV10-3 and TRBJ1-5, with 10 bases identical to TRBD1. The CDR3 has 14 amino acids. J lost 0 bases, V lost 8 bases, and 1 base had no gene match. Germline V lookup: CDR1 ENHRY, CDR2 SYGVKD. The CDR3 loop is CAIGTGDSNQPQHF. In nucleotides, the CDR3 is TGTGCCATCGGGACAGGGGATAGCAATCAGCCCCAGCATTTT.

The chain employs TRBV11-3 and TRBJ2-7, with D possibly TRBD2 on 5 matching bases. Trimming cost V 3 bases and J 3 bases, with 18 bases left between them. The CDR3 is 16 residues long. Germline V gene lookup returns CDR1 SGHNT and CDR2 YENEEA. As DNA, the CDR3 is TGTGCCAGCAGCTTCGACCACTCGCGGAGGTACTACGAGCAGTACTTC. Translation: CASSFDHSRRYYEQYF. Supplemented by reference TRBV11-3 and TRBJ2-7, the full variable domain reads EAGVVQSPRYKIIEKKQPVAFWCNPISGHNTLYWYLQNLGQGPELLIRYENEEAVDDSQLPKDRFSAERLKGVDSTLKIQPAELGDSAVYLCASSFDHSRRYYEQYFGPGTRLTVT.

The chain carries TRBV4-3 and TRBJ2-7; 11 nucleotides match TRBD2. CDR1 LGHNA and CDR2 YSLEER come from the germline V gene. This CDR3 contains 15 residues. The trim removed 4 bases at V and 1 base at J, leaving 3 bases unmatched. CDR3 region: CASSPGLADSYEQYF. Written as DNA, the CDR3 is TGCGCCAGCAGCCCGGGACTAGCGGATTCCTACGAGCAGTACTTC.

The CDR3: CASSLGAGVNTEAFF. The CDR3, as DNA: TGCGCCAGCAGCTTGGGAGCGGGCGTGAACACTGAAGCTTTCTTT. The genes are TRBV5-1 and TRBJ1-1, with no clear D. This CDR3 region has 15 residues. Germline V gene sequence: CDR1 SGHRS, CDR2 YFSETQ. The germline V and J ends were trimmed by 0 bases and 0 bases, with 9 bases remaining between them.

The DNA for the CDR3 is TGTGCCAGCAAGAGTCCGATTGGGGTGGACATTCAGTACTTC. It translates to CASKSPIGVDIQYF. The chain links TRBV6-5 to TRBJ2-4; D gene uncertain. Per the germline V gene, CDR1 is MNHEY and CDR2 is SVGAGI. The V end was cut by 7 bases, the J end by 8 bases, with 18 bases between. The CDR3 has 14 amino acids.

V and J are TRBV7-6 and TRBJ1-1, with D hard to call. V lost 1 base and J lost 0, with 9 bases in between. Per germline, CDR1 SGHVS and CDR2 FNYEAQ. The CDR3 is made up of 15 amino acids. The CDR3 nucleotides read TGTGCCAGCAGCTTAGATCTCAGGATGAACACTGAAGCTTTCTTT. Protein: CASSLDLRMNTEAFF.

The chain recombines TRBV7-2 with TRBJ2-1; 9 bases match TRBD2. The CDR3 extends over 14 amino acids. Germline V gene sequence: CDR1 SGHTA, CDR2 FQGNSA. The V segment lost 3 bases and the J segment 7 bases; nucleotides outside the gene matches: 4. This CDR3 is CASSFASGDNEQFF. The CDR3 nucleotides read TGTGCCAGCAGCTTCGCTAGCGGGGATAATGAGCAGTTCTTC.

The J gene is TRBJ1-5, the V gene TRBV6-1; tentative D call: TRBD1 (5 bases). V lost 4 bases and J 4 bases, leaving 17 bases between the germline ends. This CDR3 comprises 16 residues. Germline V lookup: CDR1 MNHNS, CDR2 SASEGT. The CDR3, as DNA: TGTGCCAGCAGTGCCCTTCTTAGGCGGGGGAATCAGCCCCAGCATTTT. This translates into CASSALLRRGNQPQHF.

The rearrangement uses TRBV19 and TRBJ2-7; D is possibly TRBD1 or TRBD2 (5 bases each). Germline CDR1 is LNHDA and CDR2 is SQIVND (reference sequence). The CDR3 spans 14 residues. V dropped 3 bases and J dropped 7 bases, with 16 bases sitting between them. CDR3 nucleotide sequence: TGTGCCAGTAGTATCTCAACAGGTTTAGCGGAGCAGTACTTC. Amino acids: CASSISTGLAEQYF.

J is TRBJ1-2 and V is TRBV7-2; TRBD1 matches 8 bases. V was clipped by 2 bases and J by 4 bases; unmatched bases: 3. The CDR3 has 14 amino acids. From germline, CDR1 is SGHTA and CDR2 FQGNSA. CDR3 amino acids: CASSLQGAIYGYTF. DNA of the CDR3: TGTGCCAGCAGCTTACAGGGGGCGATCTATGGCTACACCTTC. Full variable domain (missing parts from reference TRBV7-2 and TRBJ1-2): GAGVSQSPSNKVTEKGKDVELRCDPISGHTALYWYRQSLGQGLEFLIYFQGNSAPDKSGLPSDRFSAERTGGSVSTLTIQRTQQEDSAVYLCASSLQGAIYGYTFGSGTRLTVV.